These 5 T cell receptor beta chains were sequenced from one sample in a study of patients and donors after allogeneic stem cell transplantation. TCRdb re-called the RT-PCR reads with MiXCR, one entry per CDR3 protein. The sample has about 960,000 distinct CDR3 sequences; roughly 17% are singletons. The sample taken for sequencing was blood, either unsorted or a sorted T cell fraction (not recorded which). The receptor source for this set is a human donor who was either an allogeneic HSCT recipient or a stem cell or donor lymphocyte infusion donor (not recorded which). It is not recorded whose cells these are; they may come from a transplant donor.

This clonotype has more than one count but fewer than ten. The J gene is TRBJ2-1, the V gene TRBV7-8, with unresolved D. The germline V gene has CDR1 SGHVS and CDR2 FQNEAQ. Trimming took off 5 bases at V and 4 bases at J, with 6 bases between the two ends. This CDR3 is built from 12 residues. Here the CDR3 reads CASSIGYNEQFF. Written as DNA, the CDR3 is TGTGCCAGCAGCATCGGGTACAATGAGCAGTTCTTC.

Written as DNA, the CDR3 is TGTGCCAGCAGAAGGCTCCTCCGGGACAGCTACGAGCAGTACTTC. Its translation: CASRRLLRDSYEQYF. This sequence joins TRBV7-9 and TRBJ2-7; TRBD1 matches 7 bases. V was pared by 6 bases and J by 3 bases, with 11 bases of the junction left unmatched. The CDR3 is 15 residues long. Germline assignment: CDR1 SEHNR and CDR2 FQNEAQ (reference sequence). Drawing the rest from reference TRBV7-9 and TRBJ2-7, the complete variable domain is DTGVSQNPRHKITKRGQNVTFRCDPISEHNRLYWYRQTLGQGPEFLTYFQNEAQLEKSRLLSDRFSAERPKGSFSTLEIQRTEQGDSAMYLCASRRLLRDSYEQYFGPGTRLTVT.

There are a few counts of this clonotype. The chain couples TRBV6-1 to TRBJ2-5; TRBD1 is a possible D gene (7 bases). The CDR3 contains 13 residues. Germline V lookup: CDR1 MNHNS, CDR2 SASEGT. Trimming took off 6 bases at V and 5 bases at J, with 13 bases between the two ends. In DNA, the CDR3 is TGTGCCAGCAGAAAACCAGGGGGGGAGACCCAGTACTTC. Encoded protein: CASRKPGGETQYF.

This clonotype was observed at least ten times. The chain is built from TRBV25-1 and TRBJ2-5; 10 bases map to TRBD2. Germline V gene lookup returns CDR1 MGHDK and CDR2 SYGVNS. The V segment lost 8 bases and the J segment 3 bases; nucleotides outside the gene matches: 3. CDR3 length: 13 residues. The CDR3 sequence: CASGTSGEETQYF. CDR3 in DNA: TGTGCCAGCGGTACTAGCGGGGAAGAGACCCAGTACTTC.

The V and J genes are TRBV11-1 and TRBJ2-7, with TRBD1 identical over 11 bases. Trimming removed 6 bases from V and 1 base from J; junction bases left unmatched: 2. The CDR3 is made up of 14 amino acids. CDR1 SGHAT and CDR2 FQDESV come from the germline V gene (reference sequence). CDR3 sequence (DNA): TGTGCCAGCAGGCGGGACAGGGGGTCCTACGAGCAGTACTTC. It translates to CASRRDRGSYEQYF.